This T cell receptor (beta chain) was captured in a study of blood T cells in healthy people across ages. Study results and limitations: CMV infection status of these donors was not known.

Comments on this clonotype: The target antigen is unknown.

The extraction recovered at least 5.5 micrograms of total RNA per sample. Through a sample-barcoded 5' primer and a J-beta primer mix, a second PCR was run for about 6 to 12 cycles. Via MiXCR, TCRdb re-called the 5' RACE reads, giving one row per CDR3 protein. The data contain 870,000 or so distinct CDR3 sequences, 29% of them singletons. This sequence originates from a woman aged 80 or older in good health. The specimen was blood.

The CDR3 here is CASSYTSGGAGGELFF. CDR3 bases: TGTGCCAGCAGCTACACTAGCGGGGGGGCCGGCGGGGAGCTGTTTTTT. The chain carries TRBV7-2 and TRBJ2-2; 13 bases agree with TRBD2. The germline gives CDR1 SGHTA, CDR2 FQGNSA. The CDR3 runs to 16 residues. The V and J ends lost 4 bases and 7 bases, in that order; junction bases with no gene match: 6.